These 19 T cell receptor beta chains were sequenced from one sample in a study of blood T cells in healthy people across ages. Using a J-beta primer mix together with a sample-barcoded 5' primer, a second PCR was run for roughly 6 to 12 cycles. TCRdb re-derived calls from the 5' RACE reads in MiXCR, one entry per CDR3 protein. The repertoire has over 700,000 distinct CDR3 sequences, about 55% of them found once; the top ten carry about 42%. The material sequenced was blood. The receptor source for this set is a man older than 75 in good health.

The V call is TRBV28, the J call TRBJ1-5, with D uncertain. The CDR3 totals 14 residues. Germline V gives CDR1 MDHEN, CDR2 SYDVKM. Trimming took off 5 bases at V and 3 bases at J, with 11 bases between the two ends. This chain's CDR3 is CASSTNGHNQPQHF. The CDR3 DNA is TGTGCCAGCAGTACCAACGGGCACAATCAGCCCCAGCATTTT.

The rearrangement uses TRBV6-2 or TRBV6-3 and TRBJ2-1; a weak D match, TRBD2 (6 bases). CDR1 is MNHEY and CDR2 is SVGEGT in the germline V gene. With 3 bases removed from V and 13 bases from J, the gap between germline ends came to 16 bases. The CDR3 consists of 13 residues. CDR3 in amino acids: CASSYFPSGLQFF. The CDR3 coding sequence is TGTGCCAGCAGTTATTTCCCCTCGGGACTTCAGTTCTTC.

This sequence joins TRBV7-2 and TRBJ2-1, with TRBD1 matching 10 bases. CDR3 size: 13 residues. V gave up 8 bases and J gave up 10 bases; unmatched junction bases: 8. CDR1 is SGHTA and CDR2 is FQGNSA in the germline V gene. CDR3 nucleotide sequence: TGTGCCAGCGGGACAGGGGCCGGAACAGAGCAGTTCTTC. This encodes CASGTGAGTEQFF.

This clonotype occurred a few times. The V call is TRBV4-1, the J call TRBJ2-1, with 8 bases matching TRBD2. CDR3 length: 16 residues. Trimming cost V 1 base and J 8 bases; bases outside gene matches: 10. Per germline, CDR1 MGHRA and CDR2 YSYEKL. In DNA form, the CDR3 reads TGCGCCAGCAGCCAAGGCGGGAGGCCATCCCTGGATGAGCAGTTCTTC. Its protein product is CASSQGGRPSLDEQFF.

A few counts support this clonotype. V and J are TRBV10-3 and TRBJ2-4; 7 bases are shared with TRBD1. The end of the DNA is better explained by TRBJ2-7, so the J call may be wrong. The CDR3 extends over 14 amino acids. Germline-derived CDR1 and CDR2 are ENHRY and SYGVKD. The CDR3 bases are TGTGCCATTCACGACGGGACAGATGACTACGAGCAGTACTTC. It encodes CAIHDGTDDYEQYF.

The V and J genes are TRBV3-1 and TRBJ2-5; 9 nucleotides match TRBD2. Germline lookup yields CDR1 LGHDT and CDR2 YNNKEL (reference sequence). V was clipped by 1 base and J by 5 bases; unmatched bases: 11. This CDR3 is built from 17 residues. In DNA form, the CDR3 reads TGTGCCAGCAGCCAAGTCGGACTAGCGTATTTAACGGAGACCCAGTACTTC. It codes for CASSQVGLAYLTETQYF.

Only a few counts were recorded for this clonotype. This rearrangement joins TRBV6-1 to TRBJ2-7; the D is unclear. V was shortened by 0 bases and J by 1 base, with 7 bases between the two germline ends. CDR1 is MNHNS, CDR2 SASEGT, per germline. This CDR3 region has 14 residues. The CDR3 here is CASSEARLSYEQYF. The DNA of the CDR3 is TGTGCCAGCAGTGAAGCAAGGTTATCCTACGAGCAGTACTTC.

This clonotype has only a few counts. The rearrangement joins TRBV29-1 to TRBJ2-7; D unresolved. Germline V gene data show CDR1 as SQVTM and CDR2 as ANQGSEA. V gave up 6 bases and J gave up 5 bases, with 17 bases separating them. The CDR3 length is 13 residues. CDR3 nucleotides: TGCAGCGTGAGCCCCAGGCTGACCCACGAGCAGTACTTC. It translates to CSVSPRLTHEQYF.

On this clonotype: The germline gene is not matched at one end of the junction; a read error may be the cause. The chain is built from TRBV7-2 and TRBJ2-1; 11 nucleotides line up with TRBD2. Germline V gene lookup returns CDR1 SGHTA and CDR2 FQGNSA. The CDR3 runs 15 residues. The CDR3 sequence: CASSLLAGVFNEQFF. CDR3 coding DNA: TGCGCCAGCAGCTTACTAGCGGGAGTTTTTAATGAGCAGTTCTTC.

This clonotype was observed a single time. The chain recombines TRBV29-1 with TRBJ1-3, with D perhaps matching TRBD1 (6 bases). Trimming removed 5 bases from V and 0 bases from J, with 11 bases in between. The germline CDR1 and CDR2 sequences are SQVTM and ANQGSEA. The CDR3 has 14 residues. DNA for the CDR3: TGCAGCGTTAGACAGGCCGACTCTGGAAACACCATATATTTT. This translates into CSVRQADSGNTIYF.

The rearrangement uses TRBV20-1 and TRBJ1-5; D ambiguous. This CDR3 has 15 amino acids. Per germline, CDR1 DFQATT and CDR2 SNEGSKA (reference sequence). Trimming took off 0 bases at V and 4 bases at J, with 13 bases between the two ends. This CDR3 reads CSARDSAGTNQPQHF. The CDR3 region has the DNA TGCAGTGCTAGAGATTCAGCCGGAACAAATCAGCCCCAGCATTTT.

This clonotype occurred once. V and J are TRBV12-3 or TRBV12-4 and TRBJ2-1; 7 bases line up with TRBD1. Trimming cost V 5 bases and J 6 bases; bases outside gene matches: 10. The CDR3 totals 15 residues. The CDR3 DNA follows: TGTGCCAGCAGTAGAACCGGACAGGCTCTCAATGAGCAGTTCTTC. Protein sequence: CASSRTGQALNEQFF.

The genes are TRBV2 and TRBJ2-5, with D unclear. The CDR3 contains 16 residues. Looked up from germline, CDR1 is SNHLY and CDR2 is FYNNEI. V lost 5 bases and J 0 bases, leaving 16 bases between the germline ends. The CDR3 reads CASSNYGVLYQETQYF. The CDR3 DNA follows: TGTGCCAGCAGTAACTATGGGGTGCTGTACCAAGAGACCCAGTACTTC.

The chain recombines TRBV5-6 with TRBJ2-3; 7 nucleotides align to TRBD1. Germline V gives CDR1 SGHDT, CDR2 YYEEEE. Germline trimming cut 3 bases from V and 1 base from J; bases unmatched to any gene: 2. The CDR3 has 14 amino acids. The CDR3 region is CASSSDRRTDTQYF. The CDR3, as DNA: TGTGCCAGCAGCTCGGACAGGCGCACAGATACGCAGTATTTT.

The chain has TRBV2 and TRBJ2-1; possible D gene TRBD1, 5 bases. The CDR3 runs 15 residues. Trimming removed 4 bases at V and 6 bases at J, with 16 bases between. Looked up from germline, CDR1 is SNHLY and CDR2 is FYNNEI. The DNA of the CDR3 is TGTGCCAGCAGTGGACTGGGGCACTCTACCAATGAGCAGTTCTTC. Its translation: CASSGLGHSTNEQFF.

The V gene is TRBV12-3 or TRBV12-4, the J gene TRBJ1-2; D is undetermined. The CDR3 has 14 amino acids. Deletions cut 6 bases from V and 3 bases from J, with 14 bases between. The CDR3 region is CASRPDPADYGYTF. The CDR3 nucleotides are TGTGCCAGCAGGCCGGACCCTGCAGACTATGGCTACACCTTC.

The rearrangement uses TRBV27 and TRBJ2-2, with 9 bases identical to TRBD2. Germline loops: CDR1 MNHEY, CDR2 SMNVEV (reference sequence). The CDR3 is made up of 16 amino acids. With 2 bases clipped from V and 7 bases from J, the junction kept 8 bases outside the gene matches. The CDR3 DNA reads as TGTGCCAGCAGTTTAGGCCTAGCGGGAAGGGGCGGGGAGCTGTTTTTT. The encoded protein is CASSLGLAGRGGELFF.

The genes are TRBV24-1 and TRBJ2-1; TRBD1 matches at 8 bases. Germline-derived CDR1 and CDR2 are KGHDR and SFDVKD. The ends lost 3 bases at V and 3 bases at J; junction bases unmatched: 3. The CDR3 is 15 residues long. CDR3 loop: CATSDQQGVYNEQFF. CDR3 nucleotide sequence: TGTGCCACCAGTGATCAACAGGGGGTCTACAATGAGCAGTTCTTC.

J is TRBJ2-3 and V is TRBV2, with D perhaps matching TRBD1 (5 bases). V was trimmed by 3 bases and J by 14 bases, leaving 21 bases between them. This CDR3 has 14 amino acids. Germline-derived CDR1 and CDR2 are SNHLY and FYNNEI. The chain's CDR3 is CASSDRGGHRYAYF. The CDR3 DNA reads as TGTGCCAGCAGTGATAGGGGTGGGCACAGATACGCGTATTTT.